The following is a T cell receptor beta chain sequence with its context. The germline V gene has CDR1 SGHNT and CDR2 YYREEE (reference sequence). This CDR3 spans 13 amino acids. Trimming took off 5 bases at V and 7 bases at J, with 15 bases between the two ends. The entry originates in a study of T cell responses to AZD1222 COVID-19 vaccine. TCRdb's copy holds only in-frame clones and misses some; the assay was immunoSEQ multiplex PCR. The sample comprises over 110,000 clones, 85% to 95% of which are singletons, and 2.5% to 3.5% rests with the top ten. Here the sequenced sample was peripheral blood, taken on day 0 of AZD1222 vaccination. This TCR was recovered from an adult in good health. The genes are TRBV5-4 and TRBJ1-2, with D possibly being TRBD1 (6 bases). CDR3 sequence reads: CASRQQGFPGYTF. As DNA, the CDR3 is TGTGCCAGCAGACAACAGGGATTTCCTGGCTACACCTTC.